Each of the 18 T cell receptor beta chains below was sequenced from the same sample in a study of blood T cell repertoires in COVID-19. The method was immunoSEQ multiplex PCR; TCRdb's version includes in-frame clones alone and lacks a portion of them. The profile shows fewer than 85,000 clones, 80% to 90% of them singletons. The sample was peripheral blood. The receptors come from a woman aged 55 to 70 with acute or convalescent COVID-19.

Here the CDR3 reads CASSLGSGGYGYTF. The CDR3 DNA reads TGTGCCAGCAGCTTAGGGTCAGGGGGCTATGGCTACACCTTC. The chain uses TRBV7-2 and TRBJ1-2; 7 bases fit TRBD1. The germline gives CDR1 SGHTA, CDR2 FQGNSA. J was trimmed by 4 bases and V by 1 base; bases with no gene match: 3. The CDR3 is made up of 14 amino acids.

About this clone: An end of the junction differs from the germline gene, which may be a read error. The chain couples TRBV5-4 to TRBJ2-2, with TRBD1 as a possible D gene (6 bases). Germline V gene lookup returns CDR1 SGHNT and CDR2 YYREEE (reference sequence). The CDR3 sequence is 15 residues long. CDR3 sequence reads: CASRKQGDDTGELLF. The CDR3 bases are TGTGCCAGCAGGAAACAGGGCGACGACACCGGGGAGCTGCTTTTT.

The rearrangement uses TRBV7-9 and TRBJ2-2; no reliable D call. V dropped 2 bases and J dropped 5 bases, with 12 bases sitting between them. The CDR3 length is 15 residues. Per germline, CDR1 SEHNR and CDR2 FQNEAQ (reference sequence). The CDR3 DNA sequence: TGTGCCAGCAGCTTATGGGCCCCCGGAACCGGGGAGCTGTTTTTT. It translates to CASSLWAPGTGELFF.

Details on this clone: This CDR3 is missing its conserved last phenylalanine or tryptophan, likely due to a read error. No DNA is shown, since the ends of the CDR3 on it are uncertain; the CDR3 is the one TCRdb lists. The V and J genes are TRBV3-1 (or the pseudogene TRBV3-2) and TRBJ2-2; the table's D call TRBD1 went unverified against the DNA. Termini included, the CDR3 measures 15 amino acids. Germline CDR1 is LGHDT and CDR2 is YNNKEL (reference sequence). The CDR3 is CASSQDLVPLGPDTI.

The CDR3 sequence: CATSDGLAGTYEQYF. In DNA form, the CDR3 reads TGTGCCACCAGTGATGGACTAGCGGGGACCTACGAGCAGTACTTC. This sequence joins TRBV24-1 and TRBJ2-7; 12 bases are a match to TRBD2. This CDR3 has 15 residues. Germline V gene lookup returns CDR1 KGHDR and CDR2 SFDVKD. V trimming: 3 bases; J trimming: 2 bases; junction bases outside the gene matches: 1.

This clone was observed a few times. V gene TRBV9 combines with J gene TRBJ1-2; TRBD1 might be the D (5 bases). Germline CDR1 and CDR2: SGDLS and YYNGEE. The CDR3 length is 14 residues. Trimming removed 0 bases from V and 7 bases from J, with 13 bases in between. CDR3 in DNA: TGTGCCAGCAGCGTAGAACCCAGGGTATCTGGCTACACCTTC. Protein product: CASSVEPRVSGYTF.

V and J are TRBV7-2 and TRBJ1-1, with 12 bases matching TRBD1. The CDR3 is 16 amino acids. Germline values: CDR1 SGHTA, CDR2 FQGNSA. V trimming: 5 bases; J trimming: 6 bases; junction bases outside the gene matches: 10. The CDR3 sequence: CASSLRGGTGGSEAFF. DNA for the CDR3: TGTGCCAGCAGCCTGAGAGGAGGGACAGGGGGCTCTGAAGCTTTCTTT.

The chain carries TRBV18 and TRBJ1-5; a weak D match, TRBD1 (5 bases). Germline V gene sequence: CDR1 KGHSH, CDR2 LQKENI. The CDR3 runs to 16 residues. V was pared by 3 bases and J by 0 bases, with 12 bases between. In DNA, the CDR3 is TGTGCCAGCTCACCCCAACAGGCCGATAGCAATCAGCCCCAGCATTTT. This codes for CASSPQQADSNQPQHF.

This rearrangement joins TRBV7-2 to TRBJ1-3; 7 nucleotides line up with TRBD1. CDR1 and CDR2 from the germline V gene are SGHTA and FQGNSA. The CDR3 runs to 15 residues. V lost 6 bases and J lost 4; bases outside the gene matches: 9. DNA for the CDR3: TGTGCCAGCAGAAAAGACAGGGTGGAAGGAAACACCATATATTTT. This sequence encodes CASRKDRVEGNTIYF. The whole variable domain, filled in from reference TRBV7-2 and TRBJ1-3, reads GAGVSQSPSNKVTEKGKDVELRCDPISGHTALYWYRQSLGQGLEFLIYFQGNSAPDKSGLPSDRFSAERTGGSVSTLTIQRTQQEDSAVYLCASRKDRVEGNTIYFGEGSWLTVV.

The rearrangement links TRBV27 to TRBJ1-2, with 10 bases that match TRBD1. V dropped 5 bases and J dropped 1; count of bases not matched to a gene: 10. The CDR3 has 17 amino acids. CDR1 MNHEY and CDR2 SMNVEV come from the germline V gene (reference sequence). CDR3 in amino acids: CASSRFGTGDGNYGYTF. Here the CDR3 DNA reads TGTGCCAGCAGTCGCTTCGGGACAGGGGATGGTAACTATGGCTACACCTTC.

This sequence joins TRBV27 and TRBJ1-6; D call uncertain. Per the germline V gene, CDR1 is MNHEY and CDR2 is SMNVEV (reference sequence). CDR3 length: 13 residues. The V gene lost 3 bases and the J gene lost 10 bases, with 10 bases spanning the gap. The CDR3 protein is CASSLFGESPLHF. The CDR3 DNA sequence: TGTGCCAGCAGTTTGTTCGGGGAATCACCCCTCCACTTT.

The chain carries TRBV10-3 and TRBJ2-3; 8 nucleotides agree with TRBD1. This CDR3 is 14 amino acids long. Germline CDR1 is ENHRY and CDR2 is SYGVKD. Trimming cost V 11 bases and J 2 bases; bases outside gene matches: 9. The CDR3 sequence: CASGDRGNTDTQYF. CDR3 DNA sequence: TGTGCCTCTGGCGACAGGGGTAACACAGATACGCAGTATTTT.

The chain couples TRBV12-3 or TRBV12-4 to TRBJ2-4; 9 bases align to TRBD1. V was pared by 2 bases and J by 8 bases, with 1 base of the junction left unmatched. The CDR3 is made up of 13 amino acids. In nucleotides, the CDR3 is TGTGCCAGCAGTTTAAGACAGGGGGACATTCAGTACTTC. Its translation is CASSLRQGDIQYF.

J is TRBJ1-1 and V is TRBV10-3; 7 nucleotides match TRBD1. Germline V gene lookup returns CDR1 ENHRY and CDR2 SYGVKD. V dropped 11 bases and J dropped 1; count of bases not matched to a gene: 7. This CDR3 spans 13 amino acids. The chain's CDR3 is CAGMGQQNTEAFF. As DNA, the CDR3 is TGTGCCGGGATGGGACAGCAGAACACTGAAGCTTTCTTT.

CDR3: CAISSDSYNSPLHF. CDR3 in DNA: TGTGCCATCAGTAGCGACAGTTATAATTCACCCCTCCACTTT. The V call is TRBV10-3, the J call TRBJ1-6, with a possible D match to TRBD1 (5 bases). CDR1 ENHRY and CDR2 SYGVKD come from the germline V gene. The CDR3 sequence is 14 residues long. V lost 5 bases to trimming and J lost 4 bases, with 9 bases between them.

This rearrangement joins TRBV11-1 to TRBJ2-5, with D possibly TRBD2 on 6 matching bases. The V end lost 1 base, the J end lost 5 bases, and 17 bases lay between the germline ends. CDR3 size: 16 residues. CDR1 SGHAT and CDR2 FQDESV come from the germline V gene (reference sequence). The CDR3 sequence is CASSLGSGLARETQYF. The CDR3 nucleotides are TGTGCCAGCAGCTTAGGATCAGGGCTAGCGCGGGAGACCCAGTACTTC.

The V gene is TRBV27, the J gene TRBJ2-5, with D maybe TRBD2 (5 bases). V lost 3 bases, J lost 5 bases, and 16 bases lay in between. The CDR3 extends over 15 amino acids. The germline gives CDR1 MNHEY, CDR2 SMNVEV (reference sequence). CDR3 nucleotide sequence: TGTGCCAGCAGTTTCTCCCGACCGGGGATGGAGACCCAGTACTTC. It encodes CASSFSRPGMETQYF.

A few counts support this clone. The chain combines TRBV7-6 with TRBJ1-4; 9 nucleotides agree with TRBD1. CDR1 and CDR2 (germline): SGHVS, FNYEAQ. The CDR3 is 15 amino acids. Unmatched junction bases numbered 8, after V lost 5 bases and J lost 7 bases. The CDR3 DNA is TGTGCCAGCAGCCGCGCCGGGACAGGGCTTGAAAAACTGTTTTTT. Translation: CASSRAGTGLEKLFF.